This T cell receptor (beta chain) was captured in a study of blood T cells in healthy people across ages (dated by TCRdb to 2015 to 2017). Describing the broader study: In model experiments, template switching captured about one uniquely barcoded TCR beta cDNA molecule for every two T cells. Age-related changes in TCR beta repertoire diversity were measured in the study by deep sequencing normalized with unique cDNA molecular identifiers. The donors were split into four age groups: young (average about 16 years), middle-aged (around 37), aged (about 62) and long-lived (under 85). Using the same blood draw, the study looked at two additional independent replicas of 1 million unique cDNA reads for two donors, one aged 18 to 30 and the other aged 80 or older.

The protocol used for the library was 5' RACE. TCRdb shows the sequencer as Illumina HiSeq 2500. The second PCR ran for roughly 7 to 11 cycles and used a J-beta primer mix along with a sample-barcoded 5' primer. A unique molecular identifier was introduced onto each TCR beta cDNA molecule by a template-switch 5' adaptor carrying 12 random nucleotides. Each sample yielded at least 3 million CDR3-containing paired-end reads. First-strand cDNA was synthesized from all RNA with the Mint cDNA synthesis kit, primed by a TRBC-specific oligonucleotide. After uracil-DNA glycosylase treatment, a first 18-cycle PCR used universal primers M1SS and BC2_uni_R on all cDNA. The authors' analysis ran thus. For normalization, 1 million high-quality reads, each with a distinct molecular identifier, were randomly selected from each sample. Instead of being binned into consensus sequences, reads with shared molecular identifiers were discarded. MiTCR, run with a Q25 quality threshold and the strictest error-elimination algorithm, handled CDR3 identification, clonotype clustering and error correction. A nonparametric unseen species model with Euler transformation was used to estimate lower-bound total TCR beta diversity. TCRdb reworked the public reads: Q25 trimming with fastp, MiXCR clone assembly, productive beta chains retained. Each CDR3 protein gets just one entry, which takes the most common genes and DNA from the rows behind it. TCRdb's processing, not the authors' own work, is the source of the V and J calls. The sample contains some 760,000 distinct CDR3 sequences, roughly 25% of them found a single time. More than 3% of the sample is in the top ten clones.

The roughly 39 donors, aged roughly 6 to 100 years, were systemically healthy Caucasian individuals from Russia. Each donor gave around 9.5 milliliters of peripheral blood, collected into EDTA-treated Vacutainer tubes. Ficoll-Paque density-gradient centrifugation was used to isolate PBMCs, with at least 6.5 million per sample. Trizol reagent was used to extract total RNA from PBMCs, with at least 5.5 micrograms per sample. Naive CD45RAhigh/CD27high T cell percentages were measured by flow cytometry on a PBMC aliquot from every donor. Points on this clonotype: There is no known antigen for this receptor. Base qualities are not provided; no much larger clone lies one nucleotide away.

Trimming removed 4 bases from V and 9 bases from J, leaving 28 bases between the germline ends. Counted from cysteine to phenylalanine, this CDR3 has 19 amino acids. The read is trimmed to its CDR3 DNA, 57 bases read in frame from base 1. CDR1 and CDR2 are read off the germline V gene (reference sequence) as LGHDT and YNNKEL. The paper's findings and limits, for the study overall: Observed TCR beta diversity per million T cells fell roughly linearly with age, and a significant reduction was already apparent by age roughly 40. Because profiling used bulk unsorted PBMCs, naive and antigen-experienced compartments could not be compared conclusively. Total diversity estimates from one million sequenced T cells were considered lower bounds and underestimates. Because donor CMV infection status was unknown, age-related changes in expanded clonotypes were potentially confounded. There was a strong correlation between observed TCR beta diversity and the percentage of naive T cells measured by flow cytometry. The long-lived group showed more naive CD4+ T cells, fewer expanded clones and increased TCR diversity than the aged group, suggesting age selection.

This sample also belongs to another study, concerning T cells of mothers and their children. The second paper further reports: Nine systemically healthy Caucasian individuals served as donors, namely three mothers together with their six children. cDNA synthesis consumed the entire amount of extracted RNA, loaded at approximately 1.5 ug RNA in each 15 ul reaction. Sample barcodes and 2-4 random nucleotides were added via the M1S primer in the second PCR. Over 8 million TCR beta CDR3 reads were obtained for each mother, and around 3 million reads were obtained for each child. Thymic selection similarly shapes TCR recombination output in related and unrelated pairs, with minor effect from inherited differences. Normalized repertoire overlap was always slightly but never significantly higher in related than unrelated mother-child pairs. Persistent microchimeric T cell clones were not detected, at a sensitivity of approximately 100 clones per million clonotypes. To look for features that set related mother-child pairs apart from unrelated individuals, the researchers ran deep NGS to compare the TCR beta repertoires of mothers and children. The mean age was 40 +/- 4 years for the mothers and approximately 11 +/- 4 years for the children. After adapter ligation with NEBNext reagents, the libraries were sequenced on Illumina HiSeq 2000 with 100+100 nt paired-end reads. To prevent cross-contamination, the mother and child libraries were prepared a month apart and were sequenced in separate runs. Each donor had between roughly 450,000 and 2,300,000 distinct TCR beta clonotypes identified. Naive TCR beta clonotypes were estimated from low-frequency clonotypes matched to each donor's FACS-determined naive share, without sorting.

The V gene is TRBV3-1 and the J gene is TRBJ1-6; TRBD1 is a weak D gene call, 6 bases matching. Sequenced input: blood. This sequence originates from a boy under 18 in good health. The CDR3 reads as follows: CASSRSGTKVAPAGSPLHF. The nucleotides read TGTGCCAGCAGCCGCTCCGGGACAAAGGTCGCGCCAGCGGGTTCACCCCTCCACTTT.